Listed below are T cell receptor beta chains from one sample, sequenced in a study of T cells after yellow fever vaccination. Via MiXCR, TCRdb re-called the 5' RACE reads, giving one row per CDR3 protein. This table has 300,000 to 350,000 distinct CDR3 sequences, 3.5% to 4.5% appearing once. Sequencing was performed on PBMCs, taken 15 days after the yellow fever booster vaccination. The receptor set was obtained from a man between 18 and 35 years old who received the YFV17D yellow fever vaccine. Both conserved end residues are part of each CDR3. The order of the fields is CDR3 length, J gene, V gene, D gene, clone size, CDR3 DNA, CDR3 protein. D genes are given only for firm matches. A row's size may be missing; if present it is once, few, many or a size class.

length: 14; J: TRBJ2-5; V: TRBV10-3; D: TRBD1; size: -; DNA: TGTGCCATCAAGGGGACGGGACAGGGGGGGACCCAGTACTTC; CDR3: CAIKGTGQGGTQYF
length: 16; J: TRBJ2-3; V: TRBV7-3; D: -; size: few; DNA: TGTGCCAGCAGCTTAGGAGTCAGTTCGGGCGCAGATACGCAGTATTTT; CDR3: CASSLGVSSGADTQYF
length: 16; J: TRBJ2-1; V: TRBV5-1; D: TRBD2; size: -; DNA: TGCGCCAGCAGCTTGAGCCTAGCGGGGGGGCGGAGTGAGCAGTTCTTC; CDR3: CASSLSLAGGRSEQFF
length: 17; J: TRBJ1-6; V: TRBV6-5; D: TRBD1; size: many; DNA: TGTGCCAGCAGTCCCACAGGGGTCGGATCCTATAATTCACCCCTCCACTTT; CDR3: CASSPTGVGSYNSPLHF
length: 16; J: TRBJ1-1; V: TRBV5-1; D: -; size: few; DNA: TGCGCCAGCAGCTTGAGGCCCTCAGGGGCGAACACTGAAGCTTTCTTT; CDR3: CASSLRPSGANTEAFF
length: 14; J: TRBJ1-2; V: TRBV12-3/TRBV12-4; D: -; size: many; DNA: TGTGCCAGCAGTCTAGGGCCCAAAATGGATGGCTACACCTTC; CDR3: CASSLGPKMDGYTF
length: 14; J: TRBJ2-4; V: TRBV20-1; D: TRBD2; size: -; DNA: TGCAGTGCTAGGGGGTCTAGCGGTAAAAACATTCAGTACTTC; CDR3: CSARGSSGKNIQYF
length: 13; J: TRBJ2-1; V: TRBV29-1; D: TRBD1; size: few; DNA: TGCAGCGTCGGGACAGGCGATTACAATGAGCAGTTCTTC; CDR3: CSVGTGDYNEQFF
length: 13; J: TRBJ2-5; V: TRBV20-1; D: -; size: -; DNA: TGCAGTGCCCACCGACTAGGCCAAGAGACCCAGTACTTC; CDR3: CSAHRLGQETQYF
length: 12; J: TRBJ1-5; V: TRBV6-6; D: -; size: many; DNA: TGTGCCAGCAGATCGGGGGGTCAGCCCCAGCATTTT; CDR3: CASRSGGQPQHF
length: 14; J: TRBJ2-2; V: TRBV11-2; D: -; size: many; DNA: TGTGCCAGCAGCCCGGCGGGGAAATTGCGGGAGCTGTTTTTT; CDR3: CASSPAGKLRELFF
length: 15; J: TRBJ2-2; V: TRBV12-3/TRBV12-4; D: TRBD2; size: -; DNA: TGTGCCAGCAATAGCGGGGGGCAGAACACCGGGGAGCTGTTTTTT; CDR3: CASNSGGQNTGELFF
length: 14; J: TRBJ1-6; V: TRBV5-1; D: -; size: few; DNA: TGCGCCAGCAGCTTGGAGTTCCCTTACTCACCCCTCCACTTT; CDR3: CASSLEFPYSPLHF
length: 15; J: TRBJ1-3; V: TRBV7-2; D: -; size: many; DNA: TGTGCCAGCAGCTTAACCGCCGCGGGGGGAGACACCATATATTTT; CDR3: CASSLTAAGGDTIYF
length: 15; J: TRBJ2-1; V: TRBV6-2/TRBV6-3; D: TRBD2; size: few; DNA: TGTGCCAGCAGTTATAGACTAGCGGGGGACAATGAGCAGTTCTTC; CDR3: CASSYRLAGDNEQFF
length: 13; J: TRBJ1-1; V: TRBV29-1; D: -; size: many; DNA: TGCAGCGTTGACACAGGGTCGTCCACTGAAGCTTTCTTT; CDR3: CSVDTGSSTEAFF
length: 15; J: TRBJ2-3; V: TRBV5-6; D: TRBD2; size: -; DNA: TGTGCCAGCAGCTTGCTAGCGGGGATTGTGGATACGCAGTATTTT; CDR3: CASSLLAGIVDTQYF
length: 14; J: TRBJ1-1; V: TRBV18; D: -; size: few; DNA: TGTGCCAGCTCACCATCAGCTCCGAACACTGAAGCTTTCTTT; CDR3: CASSPSAPNTEAFF
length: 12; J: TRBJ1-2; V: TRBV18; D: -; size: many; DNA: TGTGCCAGCTCAGGGCCCAACTATGGCTACACCTTC; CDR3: CASSGPNYGYTF
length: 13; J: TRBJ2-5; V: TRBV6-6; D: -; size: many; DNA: TGTGCCAGCAGTTACCGACAGCTAGAGACCCAGTACTTC; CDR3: CASSYRQLETQYF
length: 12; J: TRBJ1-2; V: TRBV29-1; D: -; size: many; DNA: TGCAGCGCCGGGGGAGCTAACTATGGCTACACCTTC; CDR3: CSAGGANYGYTF
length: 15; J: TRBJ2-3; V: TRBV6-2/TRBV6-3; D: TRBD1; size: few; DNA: TGTGCCAGCAGTTACGATACAGGGGGCACAGATACGCAGTATTTT; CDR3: CASSYDTGGTDTQYF
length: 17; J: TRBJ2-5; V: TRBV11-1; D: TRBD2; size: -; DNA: TGTGCCAGCAGCACAGGCCCACTAGCGGACAATCAAGAGACCCAGTACTTC; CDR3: CASSTGPLADNQETQYF
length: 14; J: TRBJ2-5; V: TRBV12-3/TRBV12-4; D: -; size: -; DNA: TGTGCCAGCAGTTTTTGGAAGGATCAAGAGACCCAGTACTTC; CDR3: CASSFWKDQETQYF
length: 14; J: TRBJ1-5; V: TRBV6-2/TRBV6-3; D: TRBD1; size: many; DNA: TGTGCCAGCAGTTACGGACAGGGCCTTGAGCCCCAGCATTTT; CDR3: CASSYGQGLEPQHF